The rows below give T cell receptor beta chains drawn from one sample of a study of blood T cell repertoires in COVID-19. Only in-frame clones appear in the TCRdb table, and some are missing; sequencing was by immunoSEQ multiplex PCR. The table lists 130,000 or so clones, 70% to 90% of them singletons. The source material was PBMCs or T cells enriched from blood (not recorded which). Every receptor here comes from a woman in her fifties or sixties with acute COVID-19. Each CDR3 is given with its conserved first and last residue. A D gene is named only where the DNA matches it firmly. Size is stated for part of the rows, as once, few or many counts, or as a class when the clone is expanded.

d_gene,j_gene,abundance,v_gene,CDR3aa
NA,TRBJ2-7,NA,TRBV19,CASSLSGSYEQYF
TRBD2,TRBJ2-7,NA,TRBV4-2,CASSPGLAGGTYEQYF
TRBD2,TRBJ2-1,NA,TRBV9,CASSVGLAGGMVELQFF
TRBD1,TRBJ1-3,NA,TRBV7-9,CASSPGDSRNTIYF
TRBD1,TRBJ1-6,NA,TRBV11-3,CASSPGQGVGSPLHF
NA,TRBJ1-1,NA,TRBV19,CASREGGRFNTEAFF
NA,TRBJ2-7,NA,TRBV2,CASMSGQGYEQYF
NA,TRBJ1-1,NA,TRBV5-6,CASSLAMTGNTEAFF
NA,TRBJ1-2,NA,TRBV18,CASSPRQTTGLGNYGYTF
NA,TRBJ2-5,NA,TRBV15,CATSTTMGRGKETQYF
NA,TRBJ2-6,NA,TRBV25-1,CASSDPGSGANVLTF
NA,TRBJ1-4,NA,TRBV4-3,CASSNILGPRQSTNEKLFF
NA,TRBJ1-1,NA,TRBV19,CASRTGSLMNTEAFF
NA,TRBJ1-1,NA,TRBV28,CASCILNTEAFF
TRBD2,TRBJ2-2,NA,TRBV25-1,CASSEWGLNTGELFF
TRBD1,TRBJ1-5,NA,TRBV7-2,CASSLRRDSYQPQHF
NA,TRBJ2-7,NA,TRBV7-9,CASSGVGGYEQYF
NA,TRBJ1-1,NA,TRBV6-5,CASGLLGGRTEAFF
TRBD2,TRBJ2-1,NA,TRBV9,CASSPAGGPGKQFF
NA,TRBJ1-4,NA,TRBV5-1,CASSLGQTNEKLFF
TRBD1,TRBJ1-6,few,TRBV9,CASSGSTGINSPLHF
NA,TRBJ2-7,NA,TRBV5-1,CASSSQYEQYF
NA,TRBJ1-1,NA,TRBV10-3,CAISERGNTEAFF
TRBD1,TRBJ2-7,NA,TRBV7-9,CASSFRDRGEQYF
NA,TRBJ1-6,NA,TRBV27,CASKQGHNSPLHF
TRBD2,TRBJ2-5,NA,TRBV7-8,CASSLGTSGMGTQYF
TRBD1,TRBJ1-5,few,TRBV7-9,CASSRTGDSNQPQHF